This TCR beta chain was obtained from a study of T-cell memory formation after mild COVID-19. TCRdb re-derived calls from the 5' RACE reads in MiXCR, one entry per CDR3 protein. Of just over 60,000 distinct CDR3 sequences listed, 9.3% were seen once; the top ten hold approximately 1.1%. This clonotype has only a few counts. CDR3 length: 14 amino acids. V shed 4 bases and J 2 bases; nucleotides not matched to a gene: 5. The germline V gene has CDR1 SGHRS and CDR2 YFSETQ. This TCR was recovered from a young man who had mild COVID-19 (a few samples of this study predate the infection). Cell type and time point are not known. The sequenced sample was PBMCs or a T cell subset sorted from them (not recorded which). The chain is built from TRBV5-1 and TRBJ2-7; 8 nucleotides match TRBD1. The CDR3 protein is CASSRGTGAYEQYF. The DNA of the CDR3 is TGCGCCAGCAGCCGCGGGACAGGAGCCTACGAGCAGTACTTC.